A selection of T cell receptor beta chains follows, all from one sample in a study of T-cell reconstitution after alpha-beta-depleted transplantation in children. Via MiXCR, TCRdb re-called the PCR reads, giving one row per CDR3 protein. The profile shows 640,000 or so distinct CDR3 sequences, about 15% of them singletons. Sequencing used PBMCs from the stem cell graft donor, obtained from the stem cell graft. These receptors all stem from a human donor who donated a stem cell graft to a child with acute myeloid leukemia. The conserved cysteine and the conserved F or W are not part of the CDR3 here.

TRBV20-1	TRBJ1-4	SAREDILGEKLF
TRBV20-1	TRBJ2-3	SARPGTSVGDTQY
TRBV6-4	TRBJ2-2	ASRGQEVTGELF
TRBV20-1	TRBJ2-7	SAQGGPYEQY
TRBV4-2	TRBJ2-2	ASSRRRLNRDGEVTGELF
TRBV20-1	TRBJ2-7	SASSPVEGLPYEQY
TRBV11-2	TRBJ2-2	ASTYDIRQGTGELF
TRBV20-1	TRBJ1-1	SASNPTSPAGGRDTTEAF
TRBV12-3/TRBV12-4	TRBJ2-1	ASSLSPTYNEQF
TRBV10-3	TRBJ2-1	AISEGTSGYNEQF
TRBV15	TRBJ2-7	ATSRERDILYEQY
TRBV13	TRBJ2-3	ASSLPPFSSTDTQY
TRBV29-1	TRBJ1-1	SSSQGRDTEAF
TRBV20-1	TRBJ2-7	SARDMGGGSSYEQY
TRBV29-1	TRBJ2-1	SVGQGVHNEQF
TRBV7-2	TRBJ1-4	ASSLKRSANEKLF
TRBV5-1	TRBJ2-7	ASSLQSGSSYEQY
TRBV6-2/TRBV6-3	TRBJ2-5	ASSRDARQETQY
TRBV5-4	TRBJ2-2	ASSSVGTLRSSNTGELF
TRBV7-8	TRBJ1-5	ASSLSRESQPQH
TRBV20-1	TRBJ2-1	SARVASGGNNEQF
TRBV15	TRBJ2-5	ATSRDCRLPETQY
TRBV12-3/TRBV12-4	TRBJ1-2	ASTGGTRGNYGYT
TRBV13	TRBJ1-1	ASSTRQGTEAF
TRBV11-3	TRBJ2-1	ASSSPWYNEQF
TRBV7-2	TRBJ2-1	ASSADRARSYNEQF
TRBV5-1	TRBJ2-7	ASSPRLGEQY
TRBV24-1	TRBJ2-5	ATSDPSTGGQETQY
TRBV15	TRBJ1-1	ATGDTLDTEAF
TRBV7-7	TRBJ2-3	ASSSIGPGIGTDTQY
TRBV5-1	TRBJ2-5	ASSFSGAQETQY
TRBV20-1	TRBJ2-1	SASSGEQF
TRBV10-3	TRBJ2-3	AISESPGRTVDPDTQY
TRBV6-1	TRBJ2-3	ASSDYSLSTDTQY
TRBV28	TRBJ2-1	ASSTRGARYNEQF
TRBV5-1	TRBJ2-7	ASSLGQSSYEQY
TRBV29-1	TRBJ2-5	SVESQPGETQY
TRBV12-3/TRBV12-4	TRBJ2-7	ASSRTGPNEQY
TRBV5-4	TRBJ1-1	ASSSQWPMPRGVKGTEAF
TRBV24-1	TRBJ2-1	ATSEGQIYNEQF
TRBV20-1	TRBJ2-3	SAIDGLAGRDTQY